Below, one TCR beta chain is given with its context. The sample is drawn from a study of blood T cell repertoires in COVID-19. Study-level background: From the United States, Italy and Spain came samples of acute and convalescent COVID-19. PBMCs, B-cell-depleted T cells, or T cells provided the cDNA or gDNA that made up the material.

Germline CDR1 is LGHDT and CDR2 is YNNKEL (reference sequence). The CDR3 spans 14 residues. Trimming took 4 bases from V and 7 from J; bases not matched to a gene: 6. Libraries were prepared by immunoSEQ multiplex PCR; TCRdb keeps only in-frame clonotypes and omits some of them. Among about 150,000 clones listed, about 80% were seen once. This clonotype was obtained from a man aged 55 to 70 with acute or convalescent COVID-19. The rearrangement uses TRBV3-1 (or the pseudogene TRBV3-2) and TRBJ2-1, with 8 bases that match TRBD1. The specimen sequenced was peripheral blood. The CDR3 loop is CASSRGQGGNEQFF. CDR3 bases: TGTGCCAGCAGCCGCGGACAGGGTGGGAATGAGCAGTTCTTC.